These 15 T cell receptor beta chains share one sample of origin, sequenced in a study of T cell changes during pregnancy in multiple sclerosis. Assay: immunoSEQ multiplex PCR; the TCRdb copy retains only in-frame clones and omits some. Of 14,000 to 15,000 clones in the sample, about 86% are singletons; the top ten hold under 20%. The sample in question was CD8+ T cells from peripheral blood mononuclear cells, obtained in the first trimester of pregnancy. These receptor sequences come from a female donor with multiple sclerosis, enrolled in a pregnancy study.

The chain uses TRBV9 and TRBJ2-1; possible D gene TRBD1, 5 bases. V lost 0 bases and J lost 5, with 6 bases in between. Germline assignment: CDR1 SGDLS and CDR2 YYNGEE. CDR3 size: 13 residues. CDR3 nucleotides: TGTGCCAGCAGCGTAGAGGGGCACAATGAGCAGTTCTTC. As protein: CASSVEGHNEQFF.

The chain couples TRBV27 to TRBJ2-4; 7 nucleotides agree with TRBD1. The V and J ends lost 4 bases and 6 bases, in that order; junction bases with no gene match: 6. The CDR3 sequence is 14 residues long. Germline lookup yields CDR1 MNHEY and CDR2 SMNVEV (reference sequence). The CDR3 reads CASSSRQGSNIQYF. The CDR3 nucleotides are TGTGCCAGCAGTTCTAGACAGGGTTCAAACATTCAGTACTTC.

This clone was detected only once. The V and J genes are TRBV7-9 and TRBJ2-2; maybe TRBD1 (6 bases). Per germline, CDR1 SEHNR and CDR2 FQNEAQ (reference sequence). V gave up 5 bases and J gave up 0 bases, with 16 bases separating them. This CDR3 is built from 17 residues. For the CDR3, the DNA is TGTGCCAGCAGCCTCCAAGCAGGGGCCACGAACACCGGGGAGCTGTTTTTT. Its translation is CASSLQAGATNTGELFF.

The chain uses TRBV4-1 and TRBJ2-4, with 7 bases that match TRBD1. V trimming: 5 bases; J trimming: 8 bases; junction bases outside the gene matches: 9. The CDR3 runs to 14 residues. Germline CDR1 and CDR2: MGHRA and YSYEKL. CDR3 sequence reads: CASSTLTGVDIQYF. CDR3 nucleotide sequence: TGCGCCAGCAGCACCCTAACAGGGGTCGACATTCAGTACTTC.

The V and J genes are TRBV2 and TRBJ1-2, with TRBD1 as a possible D gene (6 bases). Trimming removed 6 bases at V and 1 base at J, with 9 bases between. Germline lookup yields CDR1 SNHLY and CDR2 FYNNEI. The length of the CDR3 is 13 residues. The CDR3 reads CASRVQGNYGYTF. In nucleotides, the CDR3 is TGTGCCAGCAGGGTACAGGGTAACTATGGCTACACCTTC.

The chain recombines TRBV7-9 with TRBJ1-2; 10 bases map to TRBD1. The V gene's germline CDR1 is SEHNR and CDR2 FQNEAQ (reference sequence). V dropped 3 bases and J dropped 10; count of bases not matched to a gene: 8. The CDR3 is 14 residues long. As DNA, the CDR3 is TGTGCCAGCAGCTTGTGGGACAGGGGATTTGACTACACCTTC. Its protein is CASSLWDRGFDYTF.

This clone was recorded only once. As DNA, the CDR3 is TGTGCCAGTACCATTACGAGGGCAGGGAGGCACTATGGCTACACCTTC. This codes for CASTITRAGRHYGYTF. V usage is TRBV19 and J usage is TRBJ1-2, with D maybe TRBD1 (5 bases). This CDR3 region has 16 residues. Germline V gene sequence: CDR1 LNHDA, CDR2 SQIVND (reference sequence). Between the trimmed V and J ends, which lost 7 bases and 3 bases, there was a span of 21 bases.

This clone has a single count. V usage is TRBV28 and J usage is TRBJ2-1; 16 nucleotides agree with TRBD2. With V trimmed by 6 bases and J by 8 bases, 13 bases remained unmatched. CDR1 is MDHEN and CDR2 is SYDVKM in the germline V gene. The CDR3 length is 18 residues. The CDR3 coding sequence is TGTGCCAGCAGATTGGGACTAGCGGGAGGGGGGTTTTGGGATGAGCAGTTCTTC. Amino acid sequence: CASRLGLAGGGFWDEQFF.

V gene TRBV6-1 combines with J gene TRBJ2-7; 7 positions agree with TRBD2. Germline-derived CDR1 and CDR2 are MNHNS and SASEGT. The CDR3 totals 15 residues. V was clipped by 6 bases and J by 0 bases; unmatched bases: 8. CDR3 DNA sequence: TGTGCCAGCAGCCCGGGGGGTAGTAGCTCCTACGAGCAGTACTTC. Its translation is CASSPGGSSSYEQYF.

This clone was recorded a few times. V gene TRBV13 combines with J gene TRBJ1-1; no firm D call. V was cut by 5 bases and J by 5 bases, with 15 bases left in between. CDR1 is PRHDT and CDR2 is FYEKMQ in the germline V gene (reference sequence). CDR3 length: 14 residues. DNA for the CDR3: TGTGCCAGCAGCCCGGGTGACGTGAGGACTGAAGCTTTCTTT. As protein: CASSPGDVRTEAFF.

The chain combines TRBV9 with TRBJ2-3; a possible D gene is TRBD2 (5 bases). There are 16 residues in the CDR3. Trimming pared 0 bases from V and 1 base from J, leaving 12 bases between. The germline CDR1 and CDR2 sequences are SGDLS and YYNGEE. CDR3 sequence reads: CASSVGGAGGTDTQYF. DNA of the CDR3: TGTGCCAGCAGCGTAGGGGGTGCCGGGGGCACAGATACGCAGTATTTT.

Here the CDR3 reads CATSREREGQETQYF. For the CDR3, the DNA is TGTGCCACCAGCAGGGAGCGGGAGGGCCAAGAGACCCAGTACTTC. The V call is TRBV15, the J call TRBJ2-5; 10 bases align to TRBD2. J was trimmed by 1 base and V by 3 bases; bases with no gene match: 2. Germline V gene data show CDR1 as LNHNV and CDR2 as YYDKDF (reference sequence). This CDR3 is 15 amino acids long.

As concerns this clone: Given a much more abundant clone one base away, this may be a read error. The chain combines TRBV4-1 with TRBJ1-5; D might be TRBD1 (5 bases). V was shortened by 3 bases and J by 2 bases, with 14 bases between the two germline ends. The CDR3 consists of 16 residues. Germline CDR1 MGHRA, CDR2 YSYEKL. This CDR3 is CASSQMDNLGNQPQHF. CDR3 nucleotides: TGCGCCAGCAGCCAGATGGACAATCTGGGCAATCAGCCCCAGCATTTT.

This clone is medium-sized in the sample. CDR3 residues: CASSEEEGRKTQYF. The CDR3 DNA reads TGTGCCAGCAGTGAAGAGGAGGGGAGGAAGACCCAGTACTTC. The chain carries TRBV6-1 and TRBJ2-5, with D perhaps matching TRBD2 (6 bases). Per germline, CDR1 MNHNS and CDR2 SASEGT. The CDR3 is 14 amino acids. V gave up 1 base and J gave up 6 bases, with 12 bases separating them.

The chain recombines TRBV7-9 with TRBJ1-2; 7 positions agree with TRBD1. CDR1 is SEHNR and CDR2 is FQNEAQ in the germline V gene (reference sequence). V dropped 3 bases and J dropped 1; count of bases not matched to a gene: 14. The CDR3 sequence is 18 residues long. Here the CDR3 reads CASSFSRDRGGSNYGYTF. DNA for the CDR3: TGTGCCAGCAGCTTTTCCCGGGACAGAGGGGGGAGTAACTATGGCTACACCTTC.